The clone carrying this TCR beta chain has more than one count but fewer than ten. Antigen: not known. The sample comes from a study of T-cell memory formation after mild COVID-19. At the level of the study: The study found TCR clusters largely donor specific.

Notes on the study in general: Among clones contracting day 15 to 85, CD4/CD8 was balanced, whereas later expanders leaned CD4+.

The junction had 5 bases not matched to a gene; V was cut back by 5 bases and J by 5 bases. The CDR3 covers 15 residues. CDR1 is LNHDA and CDR2 is SQIVND in the germline V gene (reference sequence). TCRdb processed the 5' RACE reads anew with MiXCR; each CDR3 protein has one entry. This table holds about 350,000 distinct CDR3 sequences, roughly an eighth found once. This sequence joins TRBV19 and TRBJ1-6, with 8 bases fitting TRBD1. The receptor comes from a man in his late teens or twenties who had mild COVID-19 (a few samples of this study predate the infection). Cell type and time point are not known. Sequenced sample: PBMCs or a T cell subset sorted from them (not recorded which). The CDR3 DNA is TGTGCCAGTAGTGCCAGGGGGCGTAATAATTCACCCCTCCACTTT. Amino acids: CASSARGRNNSPLHF.